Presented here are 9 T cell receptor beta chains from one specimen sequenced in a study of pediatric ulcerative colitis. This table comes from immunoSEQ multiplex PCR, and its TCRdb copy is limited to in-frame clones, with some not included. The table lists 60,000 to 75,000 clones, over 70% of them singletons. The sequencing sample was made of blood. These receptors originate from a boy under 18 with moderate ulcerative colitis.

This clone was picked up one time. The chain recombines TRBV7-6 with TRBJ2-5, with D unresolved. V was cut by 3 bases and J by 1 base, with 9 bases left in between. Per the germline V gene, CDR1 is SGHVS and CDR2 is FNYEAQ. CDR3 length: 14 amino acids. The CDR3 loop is CASSLRRLQETQYF. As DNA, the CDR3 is TGTGCCAGCAGCTTGCGACGTCTCCAAGAGACCCAGTACTTC.

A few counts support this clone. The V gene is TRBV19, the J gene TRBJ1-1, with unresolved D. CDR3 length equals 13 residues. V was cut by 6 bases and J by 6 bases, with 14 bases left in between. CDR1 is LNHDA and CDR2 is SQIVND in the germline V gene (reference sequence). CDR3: CASSYQPEAEAFF. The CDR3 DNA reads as TGTGCCAGTAGCTATCAACCGGAGGCTGAAGCTTTCTTT.

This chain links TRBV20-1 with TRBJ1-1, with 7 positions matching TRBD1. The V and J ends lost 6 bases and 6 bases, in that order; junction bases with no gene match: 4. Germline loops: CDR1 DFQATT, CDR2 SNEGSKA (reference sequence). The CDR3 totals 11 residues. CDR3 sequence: CSAHRGSEAFF. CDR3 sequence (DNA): TGCAGTGCCCACAGGGGCTCTGAAGCTTTCTTT.

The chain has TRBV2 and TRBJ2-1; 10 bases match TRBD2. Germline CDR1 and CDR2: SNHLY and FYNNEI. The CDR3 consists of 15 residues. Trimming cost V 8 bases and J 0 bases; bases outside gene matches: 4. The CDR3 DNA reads TGTGCCAGCGCTAGCGGGAGAATCTCCTACAATGAGCAGTTCTTC. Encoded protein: CASASGRISYNEQFF.

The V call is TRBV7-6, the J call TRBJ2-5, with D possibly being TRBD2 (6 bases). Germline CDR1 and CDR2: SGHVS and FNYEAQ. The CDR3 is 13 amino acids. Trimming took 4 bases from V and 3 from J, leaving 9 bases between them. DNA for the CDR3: TGTGCCAGCAGCTCGGGGGTGAAAGAGACCCAGTACTTC. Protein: CASSSGVKETQYF.

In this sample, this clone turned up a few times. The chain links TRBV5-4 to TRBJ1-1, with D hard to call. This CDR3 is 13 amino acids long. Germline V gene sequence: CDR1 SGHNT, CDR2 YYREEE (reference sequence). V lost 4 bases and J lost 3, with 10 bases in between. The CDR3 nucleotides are TGTGCCAGCAGCATGAGTCTGTACACTGAAGCTTTCTTT. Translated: CASSMSLYTEAFF.

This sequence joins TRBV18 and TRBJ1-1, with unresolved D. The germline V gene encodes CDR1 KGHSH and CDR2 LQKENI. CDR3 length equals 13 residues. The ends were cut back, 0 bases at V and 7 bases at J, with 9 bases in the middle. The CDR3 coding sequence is TGTGCCAGCTCACCACCGGTAGGAAATGAAGCTTTCTTT. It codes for CASSPPVGNEAFF.

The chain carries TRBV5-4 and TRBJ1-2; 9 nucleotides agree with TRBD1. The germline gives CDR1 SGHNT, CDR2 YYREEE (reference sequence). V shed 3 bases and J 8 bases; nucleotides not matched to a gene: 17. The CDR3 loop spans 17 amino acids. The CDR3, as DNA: TGTGCCAGCAGCTCACGGGACAGGGTTTTGGGAGCGCAAGGCTACACCTTC. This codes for CASSSRDRVLGAQGYTF. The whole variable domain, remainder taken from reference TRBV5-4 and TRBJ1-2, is ETGVTQSPTHLIKTRGQQVTLRCSSQSGHNTVSWYQQALGQGPQFIFQYYREEENGRGNFPPRFSGLQFPNYSSELNVNALELDDSALYLCASSSRDRVLGAQGYTFGSGTRLTVV.

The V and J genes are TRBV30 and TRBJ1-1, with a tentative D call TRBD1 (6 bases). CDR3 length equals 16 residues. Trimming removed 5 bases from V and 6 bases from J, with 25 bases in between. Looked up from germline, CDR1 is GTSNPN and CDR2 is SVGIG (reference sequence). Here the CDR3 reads CAWGGEYRVEGAEAFF. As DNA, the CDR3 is TGTGCCTGGGGCGGGGAATACAGGGTAGAAGGCGCTGAAGCTTTCTTT.